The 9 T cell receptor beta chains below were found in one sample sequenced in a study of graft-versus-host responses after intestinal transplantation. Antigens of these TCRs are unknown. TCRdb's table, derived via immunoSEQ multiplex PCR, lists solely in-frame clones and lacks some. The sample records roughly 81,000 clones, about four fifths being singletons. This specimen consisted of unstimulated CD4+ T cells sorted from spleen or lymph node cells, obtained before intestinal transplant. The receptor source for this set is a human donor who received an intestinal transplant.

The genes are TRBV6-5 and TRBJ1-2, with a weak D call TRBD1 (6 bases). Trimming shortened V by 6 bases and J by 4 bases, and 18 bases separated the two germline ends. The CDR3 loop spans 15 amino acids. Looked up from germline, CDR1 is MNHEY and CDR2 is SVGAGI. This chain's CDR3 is CASRPTGPFTYGYTF. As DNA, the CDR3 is TGTGCCAGCAGACCAACAGGGCCTTTCACCTATGGCTACACCTTC.

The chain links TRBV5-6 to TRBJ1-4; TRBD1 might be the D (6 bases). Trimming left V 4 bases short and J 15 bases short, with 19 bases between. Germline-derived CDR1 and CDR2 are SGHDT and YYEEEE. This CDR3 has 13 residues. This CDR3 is CASSRLTTEGVFF. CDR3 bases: TGTGCCAGCAGCCGACTGACTACTGAGGGGGTGTTTTTT. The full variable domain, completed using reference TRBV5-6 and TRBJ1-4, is DAGVTQSPTHLIKTRGQQVTLRCSPKSGHDTVSWYQQALGQGPQFIFQYYEEEERQRGNFPDRFSGHQFPNYSSELNVNALLLGDSALYLCASSRLTTEGVFFGSGTQLSVL.

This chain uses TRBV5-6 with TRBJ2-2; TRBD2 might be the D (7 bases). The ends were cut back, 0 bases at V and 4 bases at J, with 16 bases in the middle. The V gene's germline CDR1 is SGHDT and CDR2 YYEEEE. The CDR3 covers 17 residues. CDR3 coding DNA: TGTGCCAGCAGCTTGGGGGGGGGCCCCGTCGGCACCGGGGAGCTGTTTTTT. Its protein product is CASSLGGGPVGTGELFF. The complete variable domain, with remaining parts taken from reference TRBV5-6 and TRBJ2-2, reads DAGVTQSPTHLIKTRGQQVTLRCSPKSGHDTVSWYQQALGQGPQFIFQYYEEEERQRGNFPDRFSGHQFPNYSSELNVNALLLGDSALYLCASSLGGGPVGTGELFFGEGSRLTVL.

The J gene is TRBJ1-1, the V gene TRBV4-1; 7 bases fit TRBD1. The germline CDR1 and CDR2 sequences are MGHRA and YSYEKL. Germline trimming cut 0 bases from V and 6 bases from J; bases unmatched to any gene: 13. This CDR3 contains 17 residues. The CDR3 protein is CASSQEIGGAHWSEAFF. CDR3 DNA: TGCGCCAGCAGCCAAGAGATAGGGGGCGCGCATTGGTCTGAAGCTTTCTTT.

CDR3 nucleotide sequence: TGTGCCAGCAGCTTAGCAAAGGGGCTGAGTGAGCAGTTCTTC. Protein product: CASSLAKGLSEQFF. The chain is built from TRBV7-2 and TRBJ2-1; the D gene is possibly TRBD1 (5 bases). The germline V gene encodes CDR1 SGHTA and CDR2 FQGNSA. The length of the CDR3 is 14 residues. V was cut by 0 bases and J by 9 bases, with 12 bases left in between.

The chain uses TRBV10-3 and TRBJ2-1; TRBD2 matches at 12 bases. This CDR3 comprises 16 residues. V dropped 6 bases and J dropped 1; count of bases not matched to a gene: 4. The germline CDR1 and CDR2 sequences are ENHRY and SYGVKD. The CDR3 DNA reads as TGTGCCATCAGCTCGACTAGCGGGAGTTCCTACAATGAGCAGTTCTTC. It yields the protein CAISSTSGSSYNEQFF.

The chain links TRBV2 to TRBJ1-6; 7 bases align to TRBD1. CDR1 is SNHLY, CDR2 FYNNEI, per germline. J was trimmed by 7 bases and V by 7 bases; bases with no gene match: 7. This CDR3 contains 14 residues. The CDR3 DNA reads TGTGCCAGCATCGACAGGGATAGGAATTCACCCCTCCACTTT. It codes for CASIDRDRNSPLHF.

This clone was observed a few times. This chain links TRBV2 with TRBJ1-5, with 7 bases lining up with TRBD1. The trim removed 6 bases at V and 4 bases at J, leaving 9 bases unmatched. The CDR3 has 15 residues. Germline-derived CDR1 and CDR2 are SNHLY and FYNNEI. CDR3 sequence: CASRTPGQLNQPQHF. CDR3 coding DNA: TGTGCCAGCAGGACCCCGGGACAGCTTAATCAGCCCCAGCATTTT.

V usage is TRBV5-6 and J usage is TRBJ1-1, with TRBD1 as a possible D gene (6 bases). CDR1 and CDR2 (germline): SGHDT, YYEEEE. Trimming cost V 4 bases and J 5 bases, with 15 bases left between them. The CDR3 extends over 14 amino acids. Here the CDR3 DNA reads TGTGCCAGCAGCGAAGCAGGGGTAGGGACTGAAGCTTTCTTT. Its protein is CASSEAGVGTEAFF.